The clone carrying this T cell receptor (beta chain) was observed a handful of times. This sample was taken from a study of blood T cell repertoires in COVID-19. Produced via immunoSEQ multiplex PCR; TCRdb's table is partial and in-frame only. The data hold roughly 100,000 clones, with 82% observed a single time. After removal of 5 bases from V and 4 bases from J, the junction contained 6 bases not matched to a gene. The CDR3 loop spans 14 amino acids. Germline V gives CDR1 SGHVS, CDR2 FQNEAQ. The sample consisted of peripheral blood. The rearrangement uses TRBV7-8 and TRBJ1-1, with 8 bases aligning to TRBD1. The TCR originated in a man aged 60-69 years with acute or convalescent COVID-19. This CDR3 reads CASSVTGGSTEAFF. The CDR3 DNA reads as TGTGCCAGCAGCGTCACAGGGGGATCCACTGAAGCTTTCTTT.